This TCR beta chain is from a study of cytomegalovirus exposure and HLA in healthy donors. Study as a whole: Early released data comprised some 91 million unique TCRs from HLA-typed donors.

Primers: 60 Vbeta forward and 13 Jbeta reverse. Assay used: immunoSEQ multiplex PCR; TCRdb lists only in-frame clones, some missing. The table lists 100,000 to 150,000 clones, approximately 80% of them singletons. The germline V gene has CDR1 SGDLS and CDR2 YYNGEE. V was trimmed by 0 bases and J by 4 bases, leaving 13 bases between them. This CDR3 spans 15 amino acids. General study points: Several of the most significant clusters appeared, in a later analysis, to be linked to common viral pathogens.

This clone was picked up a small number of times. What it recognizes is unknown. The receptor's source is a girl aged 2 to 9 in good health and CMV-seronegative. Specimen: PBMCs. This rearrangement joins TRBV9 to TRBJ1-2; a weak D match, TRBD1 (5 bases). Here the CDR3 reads CASSVGRQMIYGYTF. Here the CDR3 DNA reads TGTGCCAGCAGCGTAGGGCGACAGATGATCTATGGCTACACCTTC.